Following are 13 T cell receptor beta chains from one sample sequenced in a study of blood T cell repertoires in COVID-19 (dated by TCRdb to about 2020). The library came from the immunoSEQ multiplex PCR assay. The table was pulled from immuneACCESS by TCRdb, which kept in-frame rearrangements only. Such tables lose some clones; where checked, under half of the loss comes from unresolved V genes, and the rest has no known cause. This sample holds about 260,000 clones; around nine tenths were observed only once. The top ten constitute about 9.8% of the sample. Sequencing was performed on peripheral blood. The receptors come from a man aged 40-50 years who had recovered from COVID-19.

CDR3 in DNA: TGTGCCAGCAGCCCCCTGAGGAGGATCCACAATGAGCAGTTCTTC. Protein sequence: CASSPLRRIHNEQFF. This chain joins TRBV7-9 and TRBJ2-1; D perhaps matches TRBD2 (5 bases). The CDR3 is 15 residues long. V was pared by 5 bases and J by 5 bases, with 16 bases between. The germline CDR1 and CDR2 sequences are SEHNR and FQNEAQ (reference sequence).

The CDR3 loop is CATQGTSGGVYNEQFF. The DNA for the CDR3 is TGTGCCACCCAAGGGACTAGCGGGGGGGTTTACAATGAGCAGTTCTTC. V gene TRBV19 combines with J gene TRBJ2-1; 16 bases line up with TRBD2. The V gene's germline CDR1 is LNHDA and CDR2 SQIVND (reference sequence). The V segment lost 10 bases and the J segment 4 bases; nucleotides outside the gene matches: 7. The CDR3 consists of 16 residues.

With respect to this clone: An end of the junction differs from the germline gene, which may be a read error. The chain carries TRBV15 and TRBJ1-4; D is unresolved. The CDR3 runs 9 residues. Germline V gene lookup returns CDR1 LNHNV and CDR2 YYDKDF (reference sequence). The CDR3 reads CATRSRQVF. CDR3 sequence (DNA): TGTGCCACCAGGTCGCGCCAGGTCTTT.

The chain's CDR3 is CASSEHSGNTIYF. The CDR3 DNA follows: TGCGCCAGCAGCGAACACTCTGGAAACACCATATATTTT. The chain has TRBV5-1 and TRBJ1-3; no firm D call. V was trimmed by 4 bases and J by 0 bases, leaving 5 bases between them. The CDR3 loop spans 13 amino acids. Germline CDR1 and CDR2: SGHRS and YFSETQ.

Concerning this clone itself: The junction does not match germline at one end; this may be a read error. V is TRBV18 and J is TRBJ2-5; 10 bases line up with TRBD2. The CDR3 has 13 amino acids. Per the germline V gene, CDR1 is KGHSH and CDR2 is LQKENI. DNA of the CDR3: TGTGCCAGCTCATCCGTAGCGGGGGGCCCCAGCGACTTC. It translates to CASSSVAGGPSDF.

CDR3 coding DNA: TGTGCCAGCAGCACCAGGGTGGGCGGCTACACCTTC. Translating gives CASSTRVGGYTF. The J gene is TRBJ1-2, the V gene TRBV9; D possibly corresponds to TRBD1 (5 bases). Trimming removed 4 bases at V and 8 bases at J, with 12 bases between. The CDR3 spans 12 residues. Germline V gene sequence: CDR1 SGDLS, CDR2 YYNGEE.

The V gene is TRBV6-5, the J gene TRBJ2-2, with a tentative D call TRBD2 (6 bases). Germline V gene lookup returns CDR1 MNHEY and CDR2 SVGAGI. This CDR3 spans 15 amino acids. Trimming pared 5 bases from V and 4 bases from J, leaving 14 bases between. This CDR3 is CASSPSGLATGELFF. CDR3 nucleotide sequence: TGTGCCAGCAGTCCCTCGGGACTGGCCACCGGGGAGCTGTTTTTT.

CDR3 bases: TGTGCCAGTAGTTGGACAGGGGATAGCAATCAGCCCCAGCATTTT. Protein product: CASSWTGDSNQPQHF. The chain uses TRBV19 and TRBJ1-5; 9 bases fit TRBD1. V was pared by 5 bases and J by 0 bases, with 2 bases of the junction left unmatched. From germline, CDR1 is LNHDA and CDR2 SQIVND (reference sequence). The CDR3 contains 15 residues.

V gene TRBV19 combines with J gene TRBJ1-1; perhaps TRBD1 as D (6 bases). CDR1 and CDR2 from the germline V gene are LNHDA and SQIVND (reference sequence). This CDR3 has 15 amino acids. V shed 8 bases and J shed 5 bases, with 21 bases lying between them. This CDR3 is CASYTAQGIRTEAFF. The CDR3, as DNA: TGTGCCAGTTATACTGCCCAGGGGATTCGGACTGAAGCTTTCTTT.

The V gene is TRBV4-3, the J gene TRBJ1-4; no reliable D call. The germline V gene encodes CDR1 LGHNA and CDR2 YSLEER. V shed 0 bases and J shed 5 bases, with 10 bases lying between them. The CDR3 spans 15 residues. CDR3 in DNA: TGCGCCAGCAGCCAAGAAGTGGGCACAAATGAAAAACTGTTTTTT. Translating it yields CASSQEVGTNEKLFF.

V and J are TRBV9 and TRBJ1-1, with 11 bases fitting TRBD1. This CDR3 contains 14 residues. Germline CDR1 and CDR2: SGDLS and YYNGEE. J gave up 5 bases and V 3 bases, and 3 bases lay outside the gene matches. CDR3 in DNA: TGTGCCAGCAGCGCGCGGGACAGGGGGACTGAAGCTTTCTTT. The encoded protein is CASSARDRGTEAFF.

The J gene is TRBJ2-3, the V gene TRBV4-3, with D perhaps matching TRBD2 (7 bases). Per germline, CDR1 LGHNA and CDR2 YSLEER. The CDR3 consists of 17 residues. The germline V and J ends were trimmed by 1 base and 2 bases, with 16 bases remaining between them. The CDR3 sequence is CASSQVGRGPHTDTQYF. The CDR3 DNA sequence: TGCGCCAGCAGCCAAGTAGGGCGGGGGCCCCACACAGATACGCAGTATTTT.

V is TRBV7-8 and J is TRBJ1-2, with a possible D match to TRBD1 (5 bases). V dropped 4 bases and J dropped 4 bases, with 19 bases sitting between them. Germline CDR1 reads SGHVS; CDR2 reads FQNEAQ. This CDR3 has 16 amino acids. CDR3 DNA sequence: TGTGCCAGCAGCTCGACCTGGCAGGGTGATAGCTATGGCTACACCTTC. Protein: CASSSTWQGDSYGYTF.